This T cell receptor beta chain stems from a study of cytomegalovirus exposure and HLA in healthy donors. The study ran its PCR with 60 Vbeta and 13 Jbeta primers. Here immunoSEQ multiplex PCR was the method, and the copy in TCRdb shows in-frame clones only, minus some. The table shows 89,000 or so clones, with 60% to 80% occurring only once. In the case of this clone: Its antigen remains unidentified.

Study results and limitations: Later work showed greater clonal expansion in HLA-associated TCR beta chains than in equally common others.

This sequence originates from a boy aged 5 to 17 in good health and CMV-seronegative. The sequenced material came from PBMCs.

CDR3 residues: CASGFDRYEQYF. CDR3 nucleotides: TGTGCTAGTGGTTTTGACAGGTACGAGCAGTACTTC. The chain has TRBV12-5 and TRBJ2-7; weak D call: TRBD1 (6 bases). The CDR3 runs to 12 residues. Germline V gene lookup returns CDR1 LGHNT and CDR2 FRNRAP. The V end lost 3 bases, the J end lost 4 bases, and 7 bases lay between the germline ends.